Below, one T cell receptor beta chain is given with its context. The junction differs from germline at one of its ends, possibly a read error. This sample is part of a study of blood T cells in healthy people across ages. The CDR3 runs to 14 residues. The germline CDR1 and CDR2 sequences are LGHDT and YNNKEL (reference sequence). The use of a sample-barcoded 5' primer and a J-beta primer mix characterized a second PCR of roughly 7 to 12 cycles. The authors tagged each cDNA molecule using a template-switch adaptor with 12 random nucleotides. MiXCR, run by TCRdb on the 5' RACE reads, gives a single entry per CDR3 protein. The sample includes fewer than 2 million distinct CDR3 sequences, roughly 43% of them seen just once.

Input material: blood. This sequence joins TRBV3-1 and TRBJ1-2; D gene unclear. The TCR originated in a human donor in good health. The CDR3 loop is CTSSKTSEPEGYTF. The CDR3 coding sequence is TGTACCAGCAGCAAGACTTCGGAGCCAGAAGGCTACACCTTC.